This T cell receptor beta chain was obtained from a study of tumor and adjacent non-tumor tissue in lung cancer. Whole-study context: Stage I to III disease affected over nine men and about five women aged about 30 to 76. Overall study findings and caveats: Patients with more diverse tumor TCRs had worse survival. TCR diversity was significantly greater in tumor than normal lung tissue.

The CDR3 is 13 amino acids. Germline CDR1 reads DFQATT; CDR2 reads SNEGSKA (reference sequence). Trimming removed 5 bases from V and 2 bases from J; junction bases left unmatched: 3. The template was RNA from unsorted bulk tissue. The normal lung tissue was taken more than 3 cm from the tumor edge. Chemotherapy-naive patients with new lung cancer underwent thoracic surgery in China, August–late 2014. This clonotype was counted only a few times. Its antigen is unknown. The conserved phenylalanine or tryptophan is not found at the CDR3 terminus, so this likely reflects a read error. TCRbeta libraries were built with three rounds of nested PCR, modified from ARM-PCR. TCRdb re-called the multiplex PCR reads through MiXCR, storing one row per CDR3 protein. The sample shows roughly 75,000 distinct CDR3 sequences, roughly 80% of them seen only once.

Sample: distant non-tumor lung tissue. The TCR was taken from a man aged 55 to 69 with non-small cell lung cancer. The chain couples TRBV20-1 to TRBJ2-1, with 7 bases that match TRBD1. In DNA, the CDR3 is TGCAGTGCTCGGACAGGAGCCTACAATGAGCAGTTCTCC. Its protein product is CSARTGAYNEQFS.